This is a list of T cell receptor beta chains from one sample in a study of blood T cell repertoires in COVID-19. The table came from immunoSEQ multiplex PCR; TCRdb's copy has only in-frame clones and leaves some out. The profile covers some 520,000 clones, with roughly 89% appearing a single time and 0.8% to 0.9% taken by the ten largest. Sequenced material: peripheral blood. These receptors all stem from a man in his late teens or twenties with COVID-19, enrolled during active disease. The CDR3 runs from the conserved cysteine through the conserved F or W. A D gene is named only where the DNA matches it firmly. The size of a clone is reported for some rows only, either as once, few or many, or as a class for expanded clones.

j_call: TRBJ1-6; clone_size: -; v_call: TRBV5-4; d_call: -; cdr3_aa: CASSPDGQNSPLHF; cdr3_nt: TGTGCCAGCAGCCCAGACGGACAAAATTCACCCCTCCACTTT
j_call: TRBJ1-1; clone_size: -; v_call: TRBV2; d_call: TRBD1; cdr3_aa: CASRWTGTTEAFF; cdr3_nt: TGTGCCAGCAGATGGACAGGGACCACTGAAGCTTTCTTT
j_call: TRBJ2-2; clone_size: -; v_call: TRBV11-3; d_call: -; cdr3_aa: CASSQEELEGTGELFF; cdr3_nt: TGTGCCAGCAGCCAAGAGGAACTAGAGGGCACCGGGGAGCTGTTTTTT
j_call: TRBJ2-2; clone_size: -; v_call: TRBV12-3/TRBV12-4; d_call: -; cdr3_aa: CASSFSGTGELFF; cdr3_nt: TGTGCCAGCAGTTTTTCGGGGACCGGGGAGCTGTTTTTT
j_call: TRBJ2-7; clone_size: -; v_call: TRBV11-3; d_call: -; cdr3_aa: CASSANHYEQYF; cdr3_nt: TGTGCCAGCAGCGCTAATCACTACGAGCAGTACTTC
j_call: TRBJ2-5; clone_size: -; v_call: TRBV7-3; d_call: TRBD1; cdr3_aa: CASSPGQGAVVETQYF; cdr3_nt: TGTGCCAGCAGCCCCGGACAGGGGGCAGTTGTAGAGACCCAGTACTTC
j_call: TRBJ2-2; clone_size: -; v_call: TRBV3-1/TRBV3-2; d_call: TRBD2; cdr3_aa: CASSLTSGAVNTGELFF; cdr3_nt: TGTGCCAGCAGTCTTACTAGCGGGGCGGTGAACACCGGGGAGCTGTTTTTT
j_call: TRBJ1-1; clone_size: few; v_call: TRBV3-1/TRBV3-2; d_call: -; cdr3_aa: CASSEAVVNTEAFF; cdr3_nt: TGTGCCAGCAGCGAAGCGGTTGTGAACACTGAAGCTTTCTTT
j_call: TRBJ2-2; clone_size: -; v_call: TRBV7-3; d_call: -; cdr3_aa: CASSPYRDSLKPGELFF; cdr3_nt: TGTGCCAGCAGCCCCTACCGGGACTCCCTCAAACCCGGGGAGCTGTTTTTT
j_call: TRBJ2-5; clone_size: -; v_call: TRBV7-9; d_call: TRBD2; cdr3_aa: CASSLRRGGLQTQYF; cdr3_nt: TGTGCCAGCAGCTTAAGGCGGGGGGGCCTTCAGACCCAGTACTTC
j_call: TRBJ2-3; clone_size: -; v_call: TRBV11-3; d_call: -; cdr3_aa: CASRPDGGRTDTQYF; cdr3_nt: TGTGCCAGCAGGCCGGACGGGGGTCGCACAGATACGCAGTATTTT
j_call: TRBJ2-7; clone_size: -; v_call: TRBV19; d_call: -; cdr3_aa: CASSTPGVSYEQYF; cdr3_nt: TGTGCCAGTAGTACTCCGGGGGTATCCTACGAGCAGTACTTC
j_call: TRBJ1-2; clone_size: -; v_call: TRBV30; d_call: -; cdr3_aa: CAWLSRTGNGYTF; cdr3_nt: TGTGCCTGGCTTAGCCGTACAGGGAATGGCTACACCTTC
j_call: TRBJ2-6; clone_size: -; v_call: TRBV14; d_call: -; cdr3_aa: CASSQDWASGANVLTF; cdr3_nt: TGTGCCAGCAGCCAAGACTGGGCCTCTGGGGCCAACGTCCTGACTTTC
j_call: TRBJ1-2; clone_size: -; v_call: TRBV28; d_call: -; cdr3_aa: CASSSSARVLAYGYTF; cdr3_nt: TGTGCCAGCAGTTCTTCCGCGAGGGTCCTCGCTTATGGCTACACCTTC
j_call: TRBJ2-1; clone_size: few; v_call: TRBV7-9; d_call: TRBD2; cdr3_aa: CASSSPSGTSETYYNEQFF; cdr3_nt: TGTGCCAGCAGCTCCCCCTCCGGGACTAGCGAGACCTACTACAATGAGCAGTTCTTC
j_call: TRBJ1-4; clone_size: -; v_call: TRBV5-1; d_call: TRBD1; cdr3_aa: CASSSISGTGGEKLFF; cdr3_nt: TGCGCCAGCAGCTCGATATCCGGGACAGGGGGCGAAAAACTGTTTTTT
j_call: TRBJ2-1; clone_size: -; v_call: TRBV7-6; d_call: -; cdr3_aa: CASSPQRGTNYNEQFF; cdr3_nt: TGTGCCAGCAGCCCCCAAAGGGGGACCAACTACAATGAGCAGTTCTTC
j_call: TRBJ2-5; clone_size: -; v_call: TRBV11-2; d_call: -; cdr3_aa: CASSSQGYQETQYF; cdr3_nt: TGTGCCAGCAGCTCCCAGGGGTACCAAGAGACCCAGTACTTC
j_call: TRBJ2-7; clone_size: -; v_call: TRBV6-5; d_call: TRBD1; cdr3_aa: CASAWGDRPSYEQYF; cdr3_nt: TGTGCCAGCGCCTGGGGGGACAGGCCCTCCTACGAGCAGTACTTC
j_call: TRBJ1-2; clone_size: -; v_call: TRBV24-1; d_call: TRBD1; cdr3_aa: CATSAGTAPYGYTF; cdr3_nt: TGTGCCACCAGTGCCGGGACAGCACCCTATGGCTACACCTTC
j_call: TRBJ1-4; clone_size: -; v_call: TRBV4-2; d_call: TRBD1; cdr3_aa: CASSREPLGQGGANEKLFF; cdr3_nt: TGTGCCAGCAGCCGAGAACCATTGGGACAGGGCGGGGCTAATGAAAAACTGTTTTTT
j_call: TRBJ2-1; clone_size: -; v_call: TRBV7-8; d_call: -; cdr3_aa: CASSPHYNEQFF; cdr3_nt: TGTGCCAGCAGCCCCCACTACAATGAGCAGTTCTTC
j_call: TRBJ2-7; clone_size: -; v_call: TRBV27; d_call: TRBD2; cdr3_aa: CASSPTGTSVRSYEQYF; cdr3_nt: TGTGCCAGCAGTCCGACCGGGACTAGCGTTCGCTCCTACGAGCAGTACTTC
j_call: TRBJ2-1; clone_size: -; v_call: TRBV10-2; d_call: -; cdr3_aa: CASWAGVNEQFF; cdr3_nt: TGCGCCAGCTGGGCAGGGGTAAATGAGCAGTTCTTC
j_call: TRBJ2-1; clone_size: -; v_call: TRBV5-4; d_call: TRBD2; cdr3_aa: CASSPGEGPHNEQFF; cdr3_nt: TGTGCCAGCAGCCCGGGGGAGGGTCCCCACAATGAGCAGTTCTTC
j_call: TRBJ2-7; clone_size: -; v_call: TRBV4-1; d_call: TRBD1; cdr3_aa: CASSQLPPGQGDEQYF; cdr3_nt: TGCGCCAGCAGCCAACTTCCTCCGGGACAGGGGGACGAGCAGTACTTC
j_call: TRBJ2-7; clone_size: -; v_call: TRBV10-1; d_call: TRBD1; cdr3_aa: CASSGTGAREQYF; cdr3_nt: TGCGCCAGCAGTGGGACAGGGGCGCGAGAGCAGTACTTC
j_call: TRBJ1-4; clone_size: -; v_call: TRBV7-9; d_call: -; cdr3_aa: CASSLGGPYEKLFF; cdr3_nt: TGTGCCAGCAGCTTAGGAGGGCCTTATGAAAAACTGTTTTTT
j_call: TRBJ2-7; clone_size: few; v_call: TRBV14; d_call: -; cdr3_aa: CASSRRAGGGEQYF; cdr3_nt: TGTGCCAGCAGCCGGAGGGCAGGGGGTGGCGAGCAGTACTTC
j_call: TRBJ1-2; clone_size: few; v_call: TRBV2; d_call: TRBD1; cdr3_aa: CASRGDREGFYGYTF; cdr3_nt: TGTGCCAGCAGAGGGGACAGGGAGGGCTTCTATGGCTACACCTTC
j_call: TRBJ2-5; clone_size: -; v_call: TRBV19; d_call: -; cdr3_aa: CASSIERGGETQYF; cdr3_nt: TGTGCCAGTAGTATAGAAAGAGGAGGGGAGACCCAGTACTTC
j_call: TRBJ2-7; clone_size: -; v_call: TRBV3-1/TRBV3-2; d_call: -; cdr3_aa: CASSQEYRTVREQYF; cdr3_nt: TGTGCCAGCAGCCAAGAGTACAGGACAGTCCGCGAGCAGTACTTC
j_call: TRBJ1-5; clone_size: -; v_call: TRBV11-2; d_call: -; cdr3_aa: CASSFPRGREVFNQPQHF; cdr3_nt: TGTGCCAGCAGCTTCCCCCGGGGCAGGGAGGTTTTCAATCAGCCCCAGCATTTT
j_call: TRBJ2-2; clone_size: -; v_call: TRBV5-1; d_call: TRBD2; cdr3_aa: CASSVGLAGTNTGELFF; cdr3_nt: TGCGCCAGCAGCGTGGGACTAGCGGGAACGAACACCGGGGAGCTGTTTTTT
j_call: TRBJ2-5; clone_size: -; v_call: TRBV2; d_call: TRBD1; cdr3_aa: CASSEGGQEYF; cdr3_nt: TGTGCCAGCAGTGAGGGGGGACAGGAGTACTTC
j_call: TRBJ2-3; clone_size: -; v_call: TRBV12-3/TRBV12-4; d_call: -; cdr3_aa: CASSFSADTQYF; cdr3_nt: TGTGCCAGCAGTTTCTCGGCAGATACGCAGTATTTT
j_call: TRBJ2-7; clone_size: -; v_call: TRBV30; d_call: TRBD1; cdr3_aa: CAWRVRGPAYEQYF; cdr3_nt: TGTGCCTGGAGGGTCAGGGGGCCGGCCTACGAGCAGTACTTC
j_call: TRBJ2-2; clone_size: -; v_call: TRBV10-3; d_call: -; cdr3_aa: CAISESSLTNTGELFF; cdr3_nt: TGTGCCATCAGTGAGTCGTCACTTACCAACACCGGGGAGCTGTTTTTT
j_call: TRBJ2-2; clone_size: -; v_call: TRBV4-2; d_call: TRBD2; cdr3_aa: CASSQITGGAGELFF; cdr3_nt: TGTGCCAGCAGCCAAATTACGGGAGGGGCCGGGGAGCTGTTTTTT
j_call: TRBJ1-5; clone_size: -; v_call: TRBV15; d_call: -; cdr3_aa: CATSRAPTGFNQPQHF; cdr3_nt: TGTGCCACCAGCAGAGCCCCGACAGGATTTAATCAGCCCCAGCATTTT
j_call: TRBJ1-5; clone_size: -; v_call: TRBV10-3; d_call: -; cdr3_aa: CAIDGERGQPQHF; cdr3_nt: TGTGCCATCGATGGGGAAAGGGGTCAGCCCCAGCATTTT
j_call: TRBJ1-5; clone_size: -; v_call: TRBV30; d_call: TRBD1; cdr3_aa: CAWSGQGYQPQHF; cdr3_nt: TGTGCCTGGAGTGGACAGGGTTATCAGCCCCAGCATTTT
j_call: TRBJ1-5; clone_size: -; v_call: TRBV7-9; d_call: -; cdr3_aa: CASSTQGMGNQPQHF; cdr3_nt: TGTGCCAGCAGCACTCAGGGGATGGGCAATCAGCCCCAGCATTTT
j_call: TRBJ2-7; clone_size: -; v_call: TRBV19; d_call: -; cdr3_aa: CASRTAYEQYF; cdr3_nt: TGTGCCAGCCGGACAGCCTACGAGCAGTACTTC
j_call: TRBJ2-1; clone_size: -; v_call: TRBV11-3; d_call: -; cdr3_aa: CASSSSGLRGSSYNEQFF; cdr3_nt: TGTGCCAGCAGCTCCAGTGGGCTGAGGGGGAGCTCCTACAATGAGCAGTTCTTC
j_call: TRBJ2-1; clone_size: -; v_call: TRBV19; d_call: TRBD2; cdr3_aa: CASSIAPSGGANEQFF; cdr3_nt: TGTGCCAGTAGTATAGCTCCTAGCGGGGGGGCTAATGAGCAGTTCTTC
j_call: TRBJ2-2; clone_size: -; v_call: TRBV2; d_call: TRBD1; cdr3_aa: CASSGRQGLTGELFF; cdr3_nt: TGTGCCAGCAGTGGGCGACAGGGGTTGACCGGGGAGCTGTTTTTT
j_call: TRBJ2-7; clone_size: -; v_call: TRBV19; d_call: -; cdr3_aa: CASSINSVEQYF; cdr3_nt: TGTGCCAGTAGTATTAATTCAGTCGAGCAGTACTTC
j_call: TRBJ2-1; clone_size: -; v_call: TRBV7-9; d_call: TRBD1; cdr3_aa: CASSLFKTGPRYNEQFF; cdr3_nt: TGTGCCAGCAGCCTTTTTAAGACAGGGCCGAGATACAATGAGCAGTTCTTC